A selection of T cell receptor beta chains follows, all from one sample in a study of OX40 agonist ivuxolimab in advanced cancers. Assay: immunoSEQ multiplex PCR; the TCRdb copy retains only in-frame clones and omits some. This sample has 25,000 to 30,000 clones, with roughly 80% found just once. The sample here was CD4+ or CD8+ T cells sorted from blood, taken in a trial of the OX40 agonist ivuxolimab. Receptors were obtained from an adult with an advanced solid tumor such as melanoma, head and neck, liver or kidney cancer. Both conserved end residues are part of each CDR3. D genes are given only for firm matches. Some rows have no size entry. The others give once, few or many, or a class for an expanded clone.

j_call	cdr3_length	clone_size	v_call	d_call	cdr3_nt	cdr3_aa
TRBJ2-1	16	NA	TRBV19	NA	TGTGCCAGTAGTTACAGTCTCGTCGAGAATTACAATGAGCAGTTCTTC	CASSYSLVENYNEQFF
TRBJ2-3	16	NA	TRBV9	TRBD2	TGTGCCAGCAGCGCCCCGCTAGCGGGGGGTTTGGATACGCAGTATTTT	CASSAPLAGGLDTQYF
TRBJ2-7	12	NA	TRBV9	NA	TGTGCCAGCAGCTCAGTAGGGAGCGAGCAGTACTTC	CASSSVGSEQYF
TRBJ1-1	14	NA	TRBV9	TRBD1	TGTGCCAGCAGCGTCGGACAGGGTCGTACTGAAGCTTTCTTT	CASSVGQGRTEAFF
TRBJ1-5	15	NA	TRBV19	TRBD1	TGTGCCAGTAGTTCCCCGACAGGGAGCAATCAGCCCCAGCATTTT	CASSSPTGSNQPQHF
TRBJ2-5	15	NA	TRBV7-2	NA	TGTGCCAGCAGCCTCGTACCGGGACACCAAGAGACCCAGTACTTC	CASSLVPGHQETQYF
TRBJ1-2	16	few	TRBV6-1	NA	TGTGCCAGCAGTGACGAATGGCAGGGCAGAGACTATGGCTACACCTTC	CASSDEWQGRDYGYTF
TRBJ1-1	16	NA	TRBV28	NA	TGTGCCACGACGGCAGGGCATTCTTACGTGAACACTGAAGCTTTCTTT	CATTAGHSYVNTEAFF
TRBJ2-7	15	NA	TRBV6-1	TRBD1	TGTGCCAGCAGCCCTGGGACAGGGGATTTCTACGAGCAGTACTTC	CASSPGTGDFYEQYF
TRBJ1-6	12	NA	TRBV7-9	NA	TGTGCCAGCAGTGAGGGAAATTCACCCCTCCACTTT	CASSEGNSPLHF
TRBJ1-6	14	NA	TRBV5-1	TRBD1	TGCGCCAGCAGCGCGGGGGACAGAGGTTCACCCCTCCACTTT	CASSAGDRGSPLHF
TRBJ2-7	14	NA	TRBV7-9	NA	TGTGCCAGCAGCCCAAAGGGTGCAGGTGTCGAGCAGTACTTC	CASSPKGAGVEQYF
TRBJ2-1	13	NA	TRBV7-3	NA	TGTGCCAGCAGCTGGGGACAATACAATGAGCAGTTCTTC	CASSWGQYNEQFF
TRBJ1-2	12	NA	TRBV7-9	NA	TGTGCCAGAACCTCCCATATCTATGGCTACACCTTC	CARTSHIYGYTF
TRBJ2-3	17	few	TRBV19	NA	TGTGCCAGTAGTATCGCCGGGGGCACCTTCACCACAGATACGCAGTATTTT	CASSIAGGTFTTDTQYF